The present entry profiles one TCR beta chain with its context. This may be a read error: a much more frequent sequence differs by one nucleotide. This specimen comes from a study of breast tumors, draining lymph nodes, adjacent tissues. TCRdb processed the multiplex PCR reads anew with MiXCR; each CDR3 protein has one entry. The table includes 130,000 or so distinct CDR3 sequences, around 20% detected once. Breast cancer patients provided tissue from their axillary draining lymph nodes. CDR1 MNHEY and CDR2 SVGAGI come from the germline V gene. This CDR3 comprises 13 residues. The chain employs TRBV6-5 and TRBJ1-6; D is undetermined. The material sequenced was axillary lymph node tissue. The sequence was obtained from a female donor with breast cancer. Some clones in this sample may be carry-over from other donors' samples. The chain's CDR3 is CASRPQNNLPLHF. The CDR3 DNA reads TGTGCCAGCAGACCGCAAAATAATTTACCCCTCCACTTT.